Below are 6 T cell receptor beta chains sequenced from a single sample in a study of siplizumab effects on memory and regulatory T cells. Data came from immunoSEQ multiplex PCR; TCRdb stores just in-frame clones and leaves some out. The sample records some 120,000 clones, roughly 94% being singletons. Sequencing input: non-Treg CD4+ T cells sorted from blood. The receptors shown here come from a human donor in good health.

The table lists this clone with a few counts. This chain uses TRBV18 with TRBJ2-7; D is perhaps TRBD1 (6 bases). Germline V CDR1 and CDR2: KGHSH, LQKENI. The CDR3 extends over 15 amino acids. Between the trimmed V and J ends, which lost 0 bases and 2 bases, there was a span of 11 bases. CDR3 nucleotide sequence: TGTGCCAGCTCACCACCGTTGACAGGAGCCTACGAGCAGTACTTC. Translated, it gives CASSPPLTGAYEQYF.

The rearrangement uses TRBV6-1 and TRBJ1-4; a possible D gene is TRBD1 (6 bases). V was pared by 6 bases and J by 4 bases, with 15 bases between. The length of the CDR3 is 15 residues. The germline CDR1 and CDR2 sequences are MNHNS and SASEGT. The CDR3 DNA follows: TGTGCCAGCAGCAGAACAGGGACCGATAATGAAAAACTGTTTTTT. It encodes CASSRTGTDNEKLFF.

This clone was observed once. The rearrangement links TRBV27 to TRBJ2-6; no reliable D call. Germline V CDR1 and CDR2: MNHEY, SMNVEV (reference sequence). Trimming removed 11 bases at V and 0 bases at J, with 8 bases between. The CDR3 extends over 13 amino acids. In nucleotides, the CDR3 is TGTGCCGCGAGGAGCTCTGGGGCCAACGTCCTGACTTTC. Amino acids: CAARSSGANVLTF. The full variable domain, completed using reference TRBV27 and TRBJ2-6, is EAQVTQNPRYLITVTGKKLTVTCSQNMNHEYMSWYRQDPGLGLRQIYYSMNVEVTDKGDVPEGYKVSRKEKRNFPLILESPSPNQTSLYFCAARSSGANVLTFGAGSRLTVL.

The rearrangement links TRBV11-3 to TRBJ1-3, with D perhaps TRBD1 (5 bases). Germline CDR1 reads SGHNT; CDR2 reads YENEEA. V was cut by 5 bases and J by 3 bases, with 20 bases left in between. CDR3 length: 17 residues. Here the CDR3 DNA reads TGTGCCAGCAGCGCGAGCCCGTGGGGACGCCGTGGAAACACCATATATTTT. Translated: CASSASPWGRRGNTIYF.

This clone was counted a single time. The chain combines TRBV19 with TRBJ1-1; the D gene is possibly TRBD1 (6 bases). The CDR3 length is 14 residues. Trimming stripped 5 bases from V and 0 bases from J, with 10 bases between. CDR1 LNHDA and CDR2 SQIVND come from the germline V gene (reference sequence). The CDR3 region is CASSPGQMNTEAFF. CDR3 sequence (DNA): TGTGCCAGTAGTCCCGGACAGATGAACACTGAAGCTTTCTTT.

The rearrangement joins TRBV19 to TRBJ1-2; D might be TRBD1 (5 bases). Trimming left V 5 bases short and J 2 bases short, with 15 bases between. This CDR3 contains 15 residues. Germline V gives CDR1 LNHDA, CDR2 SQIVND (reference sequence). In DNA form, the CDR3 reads TGTGCCAGTAGTGTAGCCCTCAGGGCAAACTATGGCTACACCTTC. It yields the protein CASSVALRANYGYTF.